These 26 T cell receptor beta chains share one sample of origin, sequenced in a study of Graves' ophthalmopathy and Graves' hyperthyroidism. RNA transcripts were the template, and TCR beta CDR3 regions were amplified from them. HTBI primers served in a first-round RT-PCR, which a second-round multiplex PCR followed. TCRdb recomputed calls from the multiplex PCR reads with MiXCR, one row per CDR3 protein. The sample yields over 650,000 distinct CDR3 sequences, just over 40% seen once. The sequenced sample was peripheral blood. These receptor sequences come from an adult man with Graves' ophthalmopathy.

This clonotype was seen repeatedly, ten times or more. The CDR3 region is CASSPYPGEGDGYTF. The CDR3 region has the DNA TGTGCCAGCAGCCCCTATCCGGGGGAAGGGGATGGCTACACCTTC. V gene TRBV6-6 combines with J gene TRBJ1-2; D is perhaps TRBD1 (5 bases). This CDR3 is built from 15 residues. V shed 6 bases and J shed 6 bases, with 20 bases lying between them. Germline V gene lookup returns CDR1 MNHNY and CDR2 SVGAGI (reference sequence).

This clonotype was seen at least ten times. The J gene is TRBJ1-1, the V gene TRBV5-1, with 7 bases aligning to TRBD1. Germline values: CDR1 SGHRS, CDR2 YFSETQ. This CDR3 has 14 amino acids. V gave up 4 bases and J gave up 4 bases; unmatched junction bases: 7. CDR3 sequence (DNA): TGCGCCAGCAGCCCCCGCCCAGGGGGCACTGAAGCTTTCTTT. Translation gives CASSPRPGGTEAFF.

Comments on this clonotype: Given a much more abundant clone one base away, this may be a read error. The rearrangement uses TRBV4-2 and TRBJ2-5; D may be TRBD1 (6 bases). The CDR3 runs to 14 residues. Germline V gives CDR1 LGHNA, CDR2 YNFKEQ. In DNA, the CDR3 is TGTGCCAGCAGCCGACCGACAGGACAAGAGACCCATTACTTC. Its translation is CASSRPTGQETHYF.

In its sample, this clonotype was seen many times. The V call is TRBV15, the J call TRBJ2-7; weak D call: TRBD1 (6 bases). Trimming removed 4 bases from V and 3 bases from J, with 13 bases in between. The CDR3 length is 14 residues. Germline assignment: CDR1 LNHNV and CDR2 YYDKDF (reference sequence). The CDR3 DNA reads TGTGCCACCAGCATAAGGGGGAAAGACTACGAGCAGTACTTC. It is translated as CATSIRGKDYEQYF.

The chain links TRBV29-1 to TRBJ2-7, with TRBD1 matching over 9 bases. This CDR3 region has 17 residues. The J segment lost 2 bases and the V segment lost 4 bases, leaving 15 bases of the junction unmatched. Germline CDR1 is SQVTM and CDR2 is ANQGSEA. CDR3 sequence: CSVVNRGRGGKAYEQYF. In DNA form, the CDR3 reads TGCAGCGTTGTAAACAGGGGGCGCGGGGGCAAAGCCTACGAGCAGTACTTC.

The chain has TRBV7-2 and TRBJ2-7, with D tentatively TRBD2 (7 bases). Germline V gene sequence: CDR1 SGHTA, CDR2 FQGNSA. V was trimmed by 11 bases and J by 7 bases, leaving 18 bases between them. CDR3 size: 12 residues. The CDR3 here is CAWNREGREQYF. CDR3 in DNA: TGTGCCTGGAACAGGGAGGGGCGGGAGCAGTACTTC.

The table lists this clonotype with many counts. Written as DNA, the CDR3 is TGCGCCAGCAGTGAGACCTACCGGGACAGTCTAAGGGACCTCCACTTT. Translated, it gives CASSETYRDSLRDLHF. The chain links TRBV10-2 to TRBJ1-6; 7 nucleotides agree with TRBD1. Losses at the gene ends were 2 bases for V and 15 bases for J; bases not matched to a gene: 16. Per the germline V gene, CDR1 is WSHSY and CDR2 is SAAADI. This CDR3 region has 16 residues.

The J gene is TRBJ2-7, the V gene TRBV7-8; D perhaps matches TRBD1 (5 bases). Trimming took off 4 bases at V and 2 bases at J, with 15 bases between the two ends. This CDR3 comprises 15 residues. Germline V gives CDR1 SGHVS, CDR2 FQNEAQ. The CDR3 protein is CASSSPRQRTYEQYF. The CDR3 DNA follows: TGTGCCAGCAGCTCCCCTCGACAGCGAACCTACGAGCAGTACTTC. Together with reference TRBV7-8 and TRBJ2-7, the CDR3 gives the full variable domain: GAGVSQSPRYKVAKRGQDVALRCDPISGHVSLFWYQQALGQGPEFLTYFQNEAQLDKSGLPSDRFFAERPEGSVSTLKIQRTQQEDSAVYLCASSSPRQRTYEQYFGPGTRLTVT.

The gene calls are TRBV30 and TRBJ1-3; 7 bases fit TRBD1. Trimming removed 2 bases from V and 7 bases from J; junction bases left unmatched: 11. CDR1 GTSNPN and CDR2 SVGIG come from the germline V gene (reference sequence). The CDR3 has 15 amino acids. The CDR3 coding sequence is TGTGCCTGGAGTCTCCCAGGGGGTATCGGGAACACCATATATTTT. Protein product: CAWSLPGGIGNTIYF.

The table lists this clonotype with a few counts. The rearrangement joins TRBV9 to TRBJ1-4, with TRBD1 matching 8 bases. The V gene end was trimmed by 0 bases and the J gene end by 8 bases; junction bases not matched to a gene: 6. This CDR3 contains 15 residues. CDR1 is SGDLS, CDR2 YYNGEE, per germline. CDR3 protein: CASSVAGTGGEKLFF. Written as DNA, the CDR3 is TGTGCCAGCAGCGTAGCTGGCACAGGGGGGGAAAAACTGTTTTTT.

About this clonotype itself: This may be a read error, as it is one base from a much larger clone. The chain links TRBV2 to TRBJ1-1, with D hard to call. The V end lost 6 bases, the J end lost 5 bases, and 19 bases lay between the germline ends. CDR1 and CDR2 (germline): SNHLY, FYNNEI. The CDR3 covers 15 residues. In nucleotides, the CDR3 is TGTGCCAGCAGCTTTAACGGCGACGGGAAAACTGAAGCTTTCTTT. Translation: CASSFNGDGKTEAFF.

This clonotype was counted at least ten times. The J gene is TRBJ2-7, the V gene TRBV20-1, with 7 bases identical to TRBD1. The CDR3 contains 13 residues. Germline loops: CDR1 DFQATT, CDR2 SNEGSKA (reference sequence). V shed 3 bases and J 2 bases; nucleotides not matched to a gene: 4. The CDR3 here is CSARGDRTYEQYF. CDR3 DNA sequence: TGCAGTGCTAGGGGGGACAGAACCTACGAGCAGTACTTC.

This clonotype was counted a single time. This chain links TRBV25-1 with TRBJ1-3, with D hard to call. The CDR3 consists of 13 residues. CDR1 MGHDK and CDR2 SYGVNS come from the germline V gene. Trimming removed 9 bases at V and 3 bases at J, with 12 bases between. Here the CDR3 reads CARVGPNGNTIYF. The CDR3 coding sequence is TGTGCCAGGGTAGGGCCGAATGGAAACACCATATATTTT.

The rearrangement uses TRBV29-1 and TRBJ1-3; D not resolved. Trimming pared 3 bases from V and 2 bases from J, leaving 11 bases between. There are 14 residues in the CDR3. CDR1 and CDR2 from the germline V gene are SQVTM and ANQGSEA. The CDR3: CSVEEWRAGNTIYF. The CDR3 DNA is TGCAGCGTTGAGGAATGGAGGGCTGGAAACACCATATATTTT.

CDR3 residues: CASSLRSHGDQPQHF. In nucleotides, the CDR3 is TGTGCCAGCAGCCTCCGGAGCCACGGGGATCAGCCCCAGCATTTT. This sequence joins TRBV11-3 and TRBJ1-5; D gene uncertain. Per germline, CDR1 SGHNT and CDR2 YENEEA. This CDR3 contains 15 residues. V was pared by 5 bases and J by 5 bases, with 16 bases between.

This clonotype was picked up a small number of times. The chain uses TRBV5-4 and TRBJ1-2; no definite D call. The CDR3 covers 13 residues. The germline V gene encodes CDR1 SGHNT and CDR2 YYREEE (reference sequence). Trimming took off 4 bases at V and 1 base at J, with 8 bases between the two ends. The chain's CDR3 is CASSDGINYGYTF. The CDR3 region has the DNA TGTGCCAGCAGCGACGGAATTAACTATGGCTACACCTTC.

This clonotype has only a few counts. V usage is TRBV12-5 and J usage is TRBJ2-6; no definite D call. Trimming pared 6 bases from V and 0 bases from J, leaving 3 bases between. The V gene's germline CDR1 is LGHNT and CDR2 FRNRAP. There are 13 residues in the CDR3. Here the CDR3 reads CASGGSGANVLTF. In DNA, the CDR3 is TGTGCTAGTGGGGGCTCTGGGGCCAACGTCCTGACTTTC.

This clonotype has ten or more counts. The chain links TRBV29-1 to TRBJ2-7, with 7 bases that match TRBD1. Germline values: CDR1 SQVTM, CDR2 ANQGSEA. This CDR3 is 13 amino acids long. Trimming at V came to 3 bases and at J to 0 bases, leaving 2 bases not matched to a gene. The CDR3 is CSVDGDSSYEQYF. The CDR3 bases are TGCAGCGTTGATGGGGACAGCTCCTACGAGCAGTACTTC.

This clonotype has a count of ten or more. The gene calls are TRBV7-2 and TRBJ1-2; D is uncertain. V lost 3 bases and J lost 6, with 14 bases in between. The CDR3 totals 14 residues. The V gene's germline CDR1 is SGHTA and CDR2 FQGNSA. The CDR3 DNA is TGTGCCAGCAGCTTGCAGGAACCTGTCAATGGCTACACCTTC. Its translation is CASSLQEPVNGYTF.

This clonotype was recorded at least ten times. The chain carries TRBV14 and TRBJ1-2; 8 nucleotides match TRBD1. CDR1 and CDR2 from the germline V gene are SGHDN and FVKESK. J lost 8 bases, V lost 4 bases, and 9 bases had no gene match. The CDR3 runs to 14 residues. The CDR3 DNA is TGTGCCAGCAGCCCAGACAGGGGCCTTTGGGGCTACACCTTC. This codes for CASSPDRGLWGYTF.

The rearrangement links TRBV6-5 to TRBJ1-2; TRBD1 aligns across 9 bases. The CDR3 has 17 residues. Germline assignment: CDR1 MNHEY and CDR2 SVGAGI. J lost 2 bases, V lost 8 bases, and 15 bases had no gene match. CDR3 residues: CASGLPGQGGENYGYTF. DNA of the CDR3: TGTGCCAGCGGACTGCCGGGACAGGGCGGGGAAAACTATGGCTACACCTTC.

This clonotype has a count of ten or more. The CDR3 sequence: CASSVTTGTEAFF. The CDR3 nucleotides are TGTGCCAGCAGTGTAACGACTGGCACTGAAGCTTTCTTT. The chain is built from TRBV2 and TRBJ1-1; D gene unclear. Deletions cut 4 bases from V and 4 bases from J, with 10 bases between. The CDR3 has 13 amino acids. Germline V gives CDR1 SNHLY, CDR2 FYNNEI.

At least ten counts were recorded for this clonotype. The V and J genes are TRBV9 and TRBJ1-6; D is unresolved. V lost 0 bases and J lost 8, with 12 bases in between. Germline V gives CDR1 SGDLS, CDR2 YYNGEE. The length of the CDR3 is 15 residues. CDR3 coding DNA: TGTGCCAGCAGCGTAGGACCCGGGTATGATTCACCCCTCCACTTT. Amino acid sequence: CASSVGPGYDSPLHF.

This rearrangement joins TRBV9 to TRBJ2-5; D not resolved. This CDR3 comprises 12 residues. V lost 1 base and J 7 bases, leaving 8 bases between the germline ends. Per the germline V gene, CDR1 is SGDLS and CDR2 is YYNGEE. The CDR3 nucleotides read TGTGCCAGCAGCGTATTTTGGGGGACCCAGTACTTC. Protein product: CASSVFWGTQYF. Based on the CDR3 plus reference TRBV9 and TRBJ2-5, the full variable domain is DSGVTQTPKHLITATGQRVTLRCSPRSGDLSVYWYQQSLDQGLQFLIQYYNGEERAKGNILERFSAQQFPDLHSELNLSSLELGDSALYFCASSVFWGTQYFGPGTRLLVL.

The V call is TRBV15, the J call TRBJ2-5, with 12 nucleotides matching TRBD2. CDR1 and CDR2 from the germline V gene are LNHNV and YYDKDF (reference sequence). V lost 5 bases and J lost 5; bases outside the gene matches: 12. The CDR3 extends over 17 amino acids. CDR3 amino acids: CATSPRTSGTGAETQYF. CDR3 sequence (DNA): TGTGCCACCAGCCCTCGGACTAGCGGGACAGGGGCCGAGACCCAGTACTTC.

Concerning this clonotype itself: A much larger clone differs by one base, so this may be a read error. This chain connects TRBV7-8 to TRBJ1-5, with TRBD1 matching 7 bases. CDR3 length equals 16 residues. Germline CDR1 is SGHVS and CDR2 is FQNEAQ. Trimming at V came to 0 bases and at J to 2 bases, leaving 4 bases not matched to a gene. Written as DNA, the CDR3 is TGTGCCAGCAGCTTAGCTGGGCAGGGGGGCAATCAGCCCCAGCATTTT. The encoded protein is CASSLAGQGGNQPQHF.